A single sample is the source of the 31 T cell receptor beta chains below, sequenced in a study of CD8 T cells in Susac syndrome. Reverse transcription of roughly 0.5 to 1 ug RNA used random hexamers. From the immunoSEQ multiplex PCR reads, TCRdb called clonotypes with MiXCR, one entry per CDR3 protein. The sample holds 150,000 to 200,000 distinct CDR3 sequences, 85% to 95% seen once. The sample taken for sequencing was CD8+ T cells from PBMCs. Source of these receptors: a human donor with multiple sclerosis.

The chain recombines TRBV21-1 with TRBJ1-5; the D segment call TRBD1 is taken from the table without a DNA check. TRBV21-1 constitutes a pseudogene. This CDR3 is built from 17 residues. Here the CDR3 reads CASSKAPNRASNQPQHF. In nucleotides, the CDR3 is TGTGCCAGCAGCAAAGCTCCAAACAGGGCTAGCAATCAGCCCCAGCATTTT.

CDR3 DNA: TGTGCCAGCAGTGCCAGGGCCGAAGCTTTCTTT. Amino acids: CASSARAEAFF. The chain is built from TRBV25-1 and TRBJ1-1; D might be TRBD1 (5 bases). Germline V gene data show CDR1 as MGHDK and CDR2 as SYGVNS. The CDR3 covers 11 residues. Trimming pared 4 bases from V and 8 bases from J, leaving 8 bases between.

This chain links TRBV15 with TRBJ1-5; weak D call: TRBD1 (6 bases). CDR1 is LNHNV, CDR2 YYDKDF, per germline (reference sequence). Trimming took off 5 bases at V and 3 bases at J, with 14 bases between the two ends. CDR3 length: 15 amino acids. CDR3 loop: CATSVSTGINQPQHF. The CDR3 coding sequence is TGTGCCACCAGCGTCAGCACAGGGATCAATCAGCCCCAGCATTTT. Together with reference TRBV15 and TRBJ1-5, the CDR3 gives the full variable domain: DAMVIQNPRYQVTQFGKPVTLSCSQTLNHNVMYWYQQKSSQAPKLLFHYYDKDFNNEADTPDNFQSRRPNTSFCFLDIRSPGLGDTAMYLCATSVSTGINQPQHFGDGTRLSIL.

This clonotype was seen only once. The chain couples TRBV29-1 to TRBJ2-7; 14 bases match TRBD2. Germline V CDR1 and CDR2: SQVTM, ANQGSEA. This CDR3 region has 17 residues. The V and J ends lost 2 bases and 0 bases, in that order; junction bases with no gene match: 6. The CDR3 DNA follows: TGCAGCGTTGAACTTAGAGGGACTAGCGGGAGCTCCTACGAGCAGTACTTC. It is translated as CSVELRGTSGSSYEQYF.

V gene TRBV29-1 combines with J gene TRBJ2-7, with TRBD1 matching 11 bases. Looked up from germline, CDR1 is SQVTM and CDR2 is ANQGSEA. CDR3 size: 12 residues. V dropped 8 bases and J dropped 4; count of bases not matched to a gene: 4. The CDR3 DNA sequence: TGCAGCACGTGGGACAGGGGGTACGAGCAGTACTTC. Its translation: CSTWDRGYEQYF.

The chain uses TRBV12-3 or TRBV12-4 and TRBJ1-1; TRBD1 aligns across 7 bases. The V segment lost 5 bases and the J segment 4 bases; nucleotides outside the gene matches: 10. This CDR3 has 15 residues. CDR3 amino acids: CASSPFTGVSTEAFF. The CDR3 region has the DNA TGTGCCAGCAGTCCATTTACAGGGGTGTCCACTGAAGCTTTCTTT.

The chain employs TRBV5-1 and TRBJ2-7; maybe TRBD2 (6 bases). V gave up 2 bases and J gave up 3 bases, with 15 bases separating them. This CDR3 has 15 amino acids. CDR1 SGHRS and CDR2 YFSETQ come from the germline V gene. The CDR3 DNA follows: TGCGCCAGCAGCTTAGGTGGCGGGGCGAACTACGAGCAGTACTTC. Protein sequence: CASSLGGGANYEQYF.

This clonotype was seen only once. The chain combines TRBV20-1 with TRBJ1-2, with 7 bases identical to TRBD1. Germline lookup yields CDR1 DFQATT and CDR2 SNEGSKA (reference sequence). Unmatched junction bases numbered 7, after V lost 5 bases and J lost 4 bases. The CDR3 runs 13 residues. The CDR3 DNA is TGCAGTGCTTACCAGGGGGAAATCTATGGCTACACCTTC. Protein product: CSAYQGEIYGYTF.

V usage is TRBV28 and J usage is TRBJ1-2; no firm D call. V was cut by 7 bases and J by 10 bases, with 4 bases left in between. This CDR3 comprises 8 residues. Germline-derived CDR1 and CDR2 are MDHEN and SYDVKM. The CDR3 region has the DNA TGTGCCAGCACATCCTACACCTTC. It yields the protein CASTSYTF.

This clonotype occurred a few times. V is TRBV12-3 or TRBV12-4 and J is TRBJ2-7; no firm D call. The V gene lost 1 base and the J gene lost 3 bases, with 7 bases spanning the gap. This CDR3 is 13 amino acids long. As DNA, the CDR3 is TGTGCCAGCAGTTTAGGTTGGGACTACGAGCAGTACTTC. Translated: CASSLGWDYEQYF.

This chain uses TRBV20-1 with TRBJ1-5, with TRBD1 as a possible D gene (6 bases). The CDR3 totals 14 residues. V dropped 0 bases and J dropped 10 bases, with 16 bases sitting between them. The germline CDR1 and CDR2 sequences are DFQATT and SNEGSKA (reference sequence). CDR3 in amino acids: CSARDLGGRSPQHF. The CDR3 nucleotides read TGCAGTGCTAGAGATTTGGGGGGCCGTTCACCCCAGCATTTT.

V and J are TRBV9 and TRBJ2-1; the D gene is possibly TRBD2 (6 bases). Trimming pared 3 bases from V and 8 bases from J, leaving 12 bases between. This CDR3 has 13 amino acids. Germline loops: CDR1 SGDLS, CDR2 YYNGEE. CDR3 residues: CASSAAGRDEQFF. CDR3 DNA sequence: TGTGCCAGCAGCGCGGCGGGGCGGGATGAGCAGTTCTTC.

The genes are TRBV3-1 and TRBJ2-3; the D is unclear. The germline CDR1 and CDR2 sequences are LGHDT and YNNKEL (reference sequence). Trimming pared 1 base from V and 3 bases from J, leaving 11 bases between. The CDR3 runs 15 residues. The CDR3 reads CASSQVEDLTDTQYF. CDR3 coding DNA: TGTGCCAGCAGCCAAGTAGAAGACTTGACAGATACGCAGTATTTT.

The J gene is TRBJ1-2, the V gene TRBV5-1; the D is unclear. Between the trimmed V and J ends, which lost 1 base and 0 bases, there was a span of 7 bases. This CDR3 is built from 14 residues. CDR1 and CDR2 (germline): SGHRS, YFSETQ. DNA of the CDR3: TGCGCCAGCAGCTTGAAGGGAGCTAACTATGGCTACACCTTC. Translation gives CASSLKGANYGYTF.

This clonotype has only one observation. The chain carries TRBV5-1 and TRBJ1-1, with D unresolved. CDR1 is SGHRS, CDR2 YFSETQ, per germline. Trimming left V 4 bases short and J 6 bases short, with 10 bases between. This CDR3 spans 12 amino acids. The DNA of the CDR3 is TGCGCCAGCAGCCAGGACGGACCTGAAGCTTTCTTT. Amino acid sequence: CASSQDGPEAFF.

This clonotype was observed a single time. CDR3: CASSQRQGWDEQYF. CDR3 sequence (DNA): TGTGCCAGCAGCCAGCGGCAGGGATGGGACGAGCAGTACTTC. J is TRBJ2-7 and V is TRBV3-1; a possible D gene is TRBD1 (5 bases). This CDR3 is 14 amino acids long. Germline V gives CDR1 LGHDT, CDR2 YNNKEL (reference sequence). V gave up 3 bases and J gave up 5 bases, with 14 bases separating them.

V gene TRBV12-3 or TRBV12-4 combines with J gene TRBJ1-1; no firm D call. Trimming left V 5 bases short and J 4 bases short, with 11 bases between. This CDR3 has 13 residues. Here the CDR3 DNA reads TGTGCCAGCAGTCAAGGGCCCCTCACTGAAGCTTTCTTT. It encodes CASSQGPLTEAFF.

The gene calls are TRBV4-1 and TRBJ2-1, with D perhaps matching TRBD1 (6 bases). The CDR3 covers 16 residues. CDR1 is MGHRA and CDR2 is YSYEKL in the germline V gene. Deletions cut 4 bases from V and 0 bases from J, with 13 bases between. The CDR3 DNA follows: TGCGCCAGCAGCCGACGACAGGCTCCCTCCTACAATGAGCAGTTCTTC. It codes for CASSRRQAPSYNEQFF.

The genes are TRBV20-1 and TRBJ2-7; 9 positions match TRBD1. CDR3 length equals 11 residues. Losses at the gene ends were 7 bases for V and 6 bases for J; bases not matched to a gene: 4. Germline V gene data show CDR1 as DFQATT and CDR2 as SNEGSKA (reference sequence). The CDR3 DNA reads TGCAGTGGCAGGACAGGGGTCGAGCAGTACTTC. It yields the protein CSGRTGVEQYF.

This chain uses TRBV29-1 with TRBJ2-3; D ambiguous. V was cut by 3 bases and J by 4 bases, with 11 bases left in between. This CDR3 region has 13 residues. Germline-derived CDR1 and CDR2 are SQVTM and ANQGSEA. The chain's CDR3 is CSVEAVRADTQYF. The DNA for the CDR3 is TGCAGCGTTGAGGCAGTTCGTGCAGATACGCAGTATTTT.

The rearrangement joins TRBV24-1 to TRBJ2-4; 14 bases are shared with TRBD2. Germline V CDR1 and CDR2: KGHDR, SFDVKD. The CDR3 runs to 19 residues. The V gene end was trimmed by 3 bases and the J gene end by 5 bases; junction bases not matched to a gene: 11. CDR3 nucleotide sequence: TGTGCCACCAGTGATCACCCGGGACTAGCGGGGGTCAGCGAAAACATTCAGTACTTC. This translates into CATSDHPGLAGVSENIQYF.

This clonotype came up once. The genes are TRBV6-1 and TRBJ2-5, with D possibly TRBD2 on 6 matching bases. There are 17 residues in the CDR3. Germline CDR1 and CDR2: MNHNS and SASEGT. Trimming left V 5 bases short and J 4 bases short, with 23 bases between. CDR3 sequence (DNA): TGTGCCAGCAGTCCTGGGCCCGCTAGCGAGTTTAGAGAGACCCAGTACTTC. Its translation: CASSPGPASEFRETQYF.

This chain joins TRBV14 and TRBJ2-6, with no clear D. The CDR3 totals 16 residues. Germline V lookup: CDR1 SGHDN, CDR2 FVKESK. V lost 4 bases and J lost 2, with 12 bases in between. The CDR3 is CASSPNHGPGANVLTF. In DNA, the CDR3 is TGTGCCAGCAGCCCCAACCATGGCCCTGGGGCCAACGTCCTGACTTTC.

This sequence joins TRBV20-1 and TRBJ2-7; D may be TRBD1 (6 bases). Per the germline V gene, CDR1 is DFQATT and CDR2 is SNEGSKA (reference sequence). The CDR3 runs to 11 residues. The V end was cut by 4 bases, the J end by 6 bases, with 10 bases between. CDR3 sequence (DNA): TGCAGTGCTACGGACAGTTCCGAGCAGTACTTC. Its protein is CSATDSSEQYF.

The V gene is TRBV11-3, the J gene TRBJ2-7; 7 bases are shared with TRBD1. Unmatched junction bases numbered 13, after V lost 5 bases and J lost 3 bases. The CDR3 has 16 amino acids. The germline V gene encodes CDR1 SGHNT and CDR2 YENEEA. In DNA form, the CDR3 reads TGTGCCAGCAGCAGTCTACAGGGGACCCCAGTCTACGAGCAGTACTTC. Protein sequence: CASSSLQGTPVYEQYF.

This clonotype has a handful of counts. V and J are TRBV12-3 or TRBV12-4 and TRBJ2-1, with no clear D. Deletions cut 3 bases from V and 0 bases from J, with 9 bases between. The CDR3 is 15 residues long. CDR3 sequence (DNA): TGTGCCAGCAGTTTTCTCGCGGACTCCTACAATGAGCAGTTCTTC. This sequence encodes CASSFLADSYNEQFF.

The chain recombines TRBV3-1 with TRBJ2-5; TRBD1 matches 8 bases. The CDR3 length is 16 residues. J was trimmed by 5 bases and V by 1 base; bases with no gene match: 9. Germline assignment: CDR1 LGHDT and CDR2 YNNKEL (reference sequence). DNA for the CDR3: TGTGCCAGCAGCCAAGCACCTGACAGGGGCGGGGAGACCCAGTACTTC. It encodes CASSQAPDRGGETQYF.

This chain links TRBV7-9 with TRBJ2-1, with D perhaps being TRBD1 or TRBD2 (5 bases each). The CDR3 runs to 12 residues. Germline values: CDR1 SEHNR, CDR2 FQNEAQ (reference sequence). The V gene lost 3 bases and the J gene lost 9 bases, with 9 bases spanning the gap. The CDR3 protein is CASSFGGGEQFF. The CDR3 DNA is TGTGCCAGCAGCTTCGGTGGGGGTGAGCAGTTCTTC.

The V call is TRBV27, the J call TRBJ2-3, with a weak D call TRBD2 (6 bases). The CDR3 spans 14 residues. The V and J ends lost 2 bases and 0 bases respectively, with 6 bases between them. Germline CDR1 and CDR2: MNHEY and SMNVEV (reference sequence). The CDR3, as DNA: TGTGCCAGCAGTTTACGGGAGAGCACAGATACGCAGTATTTT. This translates into CASSLRESTDTQYF.

This chain uses TRBV5-6 with TRBJ1-1; D remains unclear. From germline, CDR1 is SGHDT and CDR2 YYEEEE. The CDR3 sequence is 14 residues long. The V gene lost 4 bases and the J gene lost 0 bases, with 10 bases spanning the gap. The CDR3 sequence is CASSPQTLNTEAFF. Here the CDR3 DNA reads TGTGCCAGCAGCCCTCAGACACTGAACACTGAAGCTTTCTTT.

The count of this clonotype is one. The chain is built from TRBV11-2 and TRBJ2-7; 9 positions match TRBD2. The CDR3 runs to 18 residues. Germline CDR1 reads SGHAT; CDR2 reads FQNNGV. The ends lost 5 bases at V and 5 bases at J; junction bases unmatched: 19. The CDR3: CASSQPVAGVVAGDEQYF. The CDR3 nucleotides read TGTGCCAGCAGCCAACCGGTAGCGGGGGTGGTCGCCGGGGACGAGCAGTACTTC. Complete variable domain (other parts from reference TRBV11-2 and TRBJ2-7): EAGVAQSPRYKIIEKRQSVAFWCNPISGHATLYWYQQILGQGPKLLIQFQNNGVVDDSQLPKDRFSAERLKGVDSTLKIQPAKLEDSAVYLCASSQPVAGVVAGDEQYFGPGTRLTVT.